The rows below give T cell receptor beta chains drawn from one sample of a study of shared clonotypes between healthy human individuals. TCRdb's table, derived via immunoSEQ multiplex PCR, lists solely in-frame clones and lacks some. The sample has about 2 million clones; about 95% are singletons. Sequenced material: naive CD8+ T cells sorted from blood. The origin of the receptors is a man aged 18-30 years in good health. Both conserved end residues are part of each CDR3. Fields, in order: CDR3 protein, CDR3 DNA, D gene, J gene, CDR3 length, clone size, V gene. D genes are given only for firm matches. Clone size is shown for a subset of rows, as once, few, many or a class of expanded clone.

CDR3: CASTYLGAGELFF
DNA: TGTGCCAGCACCTACCTGGGAGCCGGGGAGCTGTTTTTT
D: .
J: TRBJ2-2
length: 13
size: once
V: TRBV6-5

CDR3: CASSGQGNADTQYF
DNA: TGTGCCAGCAGTGGCCAGGGGAACGCAGATACGCAGTATTTT
D: .
J: TRBJ2-3
length: 14
size: .
V: TRBV28

CDR3: CASRPTGRNYGYTF
DNA: TGTGCCAGCAGACCAACGGGCAGGAACTATGGCTACACCTTC
D: .
J: TRBJ1-2
length: 14
size: .
V: TRBV27

CDR3: CASSVGPGGYTF
DNA: TGTGCCAGCAGTGTAGGGCCTGGTGGCTACACCTTC
D: .
J: TRBJ1-2
length: 12
size: .
V: TRBV6-1

CDR3: CASSLRRGYGTGELFF
DNA: TGTGCCAGCAGTTTACGTCGGGGCTATGGAACCGGGGAGCTGTTTTTT
D: .
J: TRBJ2-2
length: 16
size: .
V: TRBV28

CDR3: CASSWGTGELFF
DNA: TGTGCCAGCAGCTGGGGCACCGGGGAGCTGTTTTTT
D: .
J: TRBJ2-2
length: 12
size: .
V: TRBV2

CDR3: CASSLVGTGVPETQYF
DNA: TGTGCCAGCAGCTTAGTCGGGACAGGGGTTCCGGAGACCCAGTACTTC
D: TRBD1
J: TRBJ2-5
length: 16
size: .
V: TRBV7-8

CDR3: CASSMVAVPDTQYF
DNA: TGTGCCAGTAGTATGGTAGCGGTGCCAGATACGCAGTATTTT
D: .
J: TRBJ2-3
length: 14
size: .
V: TRBV19

CDR3: CASSSSGGDYYEQYF
DNA: TGTGCCAGCAGCTCGAGTGGGGGGGACTACTACGAGCAGTACTTC
D: TRBD2
J: TRBJ2-7
length: 15
size: .
V: TRBV7-2

CDR3: CAWRGGHQGNYGYTF
DNA: TGTGCCTGGAGAGGCGGCCATCAAGGAAACTATGGCTACACCTTC
D: .
J: TRBJ1-2
length: 15
size: once
V: TRBV30

CDR3: CASSVDGVGVPYNEQFF
DNA: TGTGCCAGCAGCGTGGACGGGGTTGGGGTCCCCTACAATGAGCAGTTCTTC
D: .
J: TRBJ2-1
length: 17
size: .
V: TRBV5-4

CDR3: CASSLSSYNEQFF
DNA: TGTGCCAGCAGCTTATCATCCTACAATGAGCAGTTCTTC
D: .
J: TRBJ2-1
length: 13
size: .
V: TRBV7-9

CDR3: CASSLRAGGGGDTQYF
DNA: TGTGCCAGCAGCTTACGGGCGGGGGGCGGAGGAGATACGCAGTATTTT
D: TRBD2
J: TRBJ2-3
length: 16
size: .
V: TRBV7-6

CDR3: CASSQDPYGAQGVVTQYF
DNA: TGCGCCAGCAGCCAAGATCCGTATGGTGCACAGGGCGTAGTAACGCAGTATTTT
D: .
J: TRBJ2-3
length: 18
size: .
V: TRBV4-3

CDR3: CASRLPPGSGSGWYEQYF
DNA: TGTGCAAGTCGCTTACCCCCGGGTAGCGGGAGCGGTTGGTACGAGCAGTACTTC
D: .
J: TRBJ2-7
length: 18
size: .
V: TRBV12-2

CDR3: CASSLGLAGVSEQYF
DNA: TGTGCCAGCAGTTTAGGACTAGCGGGAGTCTCCGAGCAGTACTTC
D: TRBD2
J: TRBJ2-7
length: 15
size: .
V: TRBV27

CDR3: CASSVGSLRGTEAFF
DNA: TGTGCCAGCAGCGTAGGCTCCCTGAGGGGCACTGAAGCTTTCTTT
D: .
J: TRBJ1-1
length: 15
size: .
V: TRBV9